This TCR beta chain was retrieved from a study of cytomegalovirus exposure and HLA in healthy donors. Comments on this clone: Its specificity is not known.

The CDR3 length is 14 residues. The V gene end was trimmed by 4 bases and the J gene end by 4 bases; junction bases not matched to a gene: 7. The V gene's germline CDR1 is SGHRS and CDR2 YFSETQ. Donors showed nominal health when sampled, although they likely had unrecorded immune exposures. Study-level results: Trimming of TCR beta V- and J-genes showed a link, identified in a later analysis, to a missense DCLRE1C variant.

PCR employed 60 Vbeta and 13 Jbeta primers. Original analysis: A later analysis counted 65 million to 80 million unique TCR beta chains, roughly 11 million shared. Data came from immunoSEQ multiplex PCR; TCRdb stores just in-frame clones and leaves some out. V, J and clone size are those of that table, while D and trimming were read from the DNA. Of 90,000 to 120,000 clones in the sample, roughly 87% were seen once. The sequence came from a man younger than 40 in good health and CMV-seropositive. This rearrangement joins TRBV5-1 to TRBJ1-1; 7 bases fit TRBD1. Specimen: PBMCs. As DNA, the CDR3 is TGCGCCAGCAGCCATAGGGGGCCCATCACTGAAGCTTTCTTT. This gives the protein CASSHRGPITEAFF.